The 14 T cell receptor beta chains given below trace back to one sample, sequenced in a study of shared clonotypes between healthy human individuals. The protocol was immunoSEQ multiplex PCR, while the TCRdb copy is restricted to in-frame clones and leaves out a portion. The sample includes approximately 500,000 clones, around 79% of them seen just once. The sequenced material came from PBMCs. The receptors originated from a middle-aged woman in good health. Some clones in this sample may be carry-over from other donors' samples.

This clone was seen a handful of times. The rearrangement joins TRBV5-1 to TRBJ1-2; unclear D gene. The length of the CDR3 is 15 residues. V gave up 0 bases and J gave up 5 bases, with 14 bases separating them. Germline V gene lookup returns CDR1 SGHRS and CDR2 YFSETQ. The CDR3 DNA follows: TGCGCCAGCAGCTTGGCGGGTGAAGGGTGGTATGGCTACACCTTC. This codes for CASSLAGEGWYGYTF.

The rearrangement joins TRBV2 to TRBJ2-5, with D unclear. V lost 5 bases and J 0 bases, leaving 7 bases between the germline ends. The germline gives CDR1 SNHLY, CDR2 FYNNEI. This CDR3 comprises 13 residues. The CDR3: CASSLAYQETQYF. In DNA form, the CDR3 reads TGTGCCAGCAGTCTGGCGTACCAAGAGACCCAGTACTTC.

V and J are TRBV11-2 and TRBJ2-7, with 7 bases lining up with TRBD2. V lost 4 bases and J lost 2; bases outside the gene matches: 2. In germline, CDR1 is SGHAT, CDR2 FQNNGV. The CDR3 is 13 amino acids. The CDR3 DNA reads TGTGCCAGCAGCTCAAGCGGGACCTACGAGCAGTACTTC. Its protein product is CASSSSGTYEQYF.

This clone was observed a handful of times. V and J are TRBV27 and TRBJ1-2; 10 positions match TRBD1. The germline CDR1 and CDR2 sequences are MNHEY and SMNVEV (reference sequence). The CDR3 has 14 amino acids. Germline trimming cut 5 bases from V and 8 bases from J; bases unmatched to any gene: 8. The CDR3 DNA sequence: TGTGCCAGCAGTACCGGACAGGGGGGAGGCGGCTACACCTTC. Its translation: CASSTGQGGGGYTF.

CDR3 loop: CASSLVRGLGLYEQYF. For the CDR3, the DNA is TGTGCCAGCAGCTTAGTACGCGGACTAGGGCTCTACGAGCAGTACTTC. V and J are TRBV7-2 and TRBJ2-7, with 7 bases that match TRBD2. Unmatched junction bases numbered 9, after V lost 1 base and J lost 3 bases. CDR1 is SGHTA, CDR2 FQGNSA, per germline. The CDR3 spans 16 residues.

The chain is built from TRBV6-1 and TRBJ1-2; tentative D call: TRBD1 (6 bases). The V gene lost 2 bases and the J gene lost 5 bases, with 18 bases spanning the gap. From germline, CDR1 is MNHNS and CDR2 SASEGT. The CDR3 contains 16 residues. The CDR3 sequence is CASSEPSGTFLYGYTF. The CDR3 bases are TGTGCCAGCAGTGAACCTTCTGGGACATTTTTATATGGCTACACCTTC.

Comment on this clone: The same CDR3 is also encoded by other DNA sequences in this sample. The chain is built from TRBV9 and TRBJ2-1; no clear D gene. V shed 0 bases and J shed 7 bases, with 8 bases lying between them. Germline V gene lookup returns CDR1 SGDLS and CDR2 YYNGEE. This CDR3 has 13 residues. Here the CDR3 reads CASSVGPNNEQFF. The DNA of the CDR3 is TGTGCCAGCAGCGTAGGACCTAATAATGAGCAGTTCTTC.

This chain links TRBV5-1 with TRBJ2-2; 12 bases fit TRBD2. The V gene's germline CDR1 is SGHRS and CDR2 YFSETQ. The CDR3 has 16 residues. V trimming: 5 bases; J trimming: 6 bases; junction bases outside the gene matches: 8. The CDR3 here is CASREGGTSGPGELFF. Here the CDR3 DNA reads TGCGCCAGCAGAGAAGGAGGGACTAGCGGGCCCGGGGAGCTGTTTTTT. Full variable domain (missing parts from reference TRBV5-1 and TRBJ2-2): KAGVTQTPRYLIKTRGQQVTLSCSPISGHRSVSWYQQTPGQGLQFLFEYFSETQRNKGNFPGRFSGRQFSNSRSEMNVSTLELGDSALYLCASREGGTSGPGELFFGEGSRLTVL.

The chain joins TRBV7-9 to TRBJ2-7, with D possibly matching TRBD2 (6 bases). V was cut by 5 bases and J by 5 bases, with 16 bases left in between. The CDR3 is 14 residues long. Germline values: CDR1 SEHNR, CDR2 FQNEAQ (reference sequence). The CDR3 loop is CASSLVGGTHEQYF. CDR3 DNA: TGTGCCAGCAGCCTCGTGGGAGGCACCCACGAGCAGTACTTC.

The CDR3 protein is CASSPGTSAPRGEYF. CDR3 nucleotide sequence: TGTGCCAGCAGCCCCGGGACTAGCGCGCCGAGGGGAGAGTACTTC. The chain has TRBV7-9 and TRBJ2-5; 10 bases line up with TRBD2. Trimming at V came to 5 bases and at J to 12 bases, leaving 15 bases not matched to a gene. This CDR3 has 15 residues. Germline CDR1 SEHNR, CDR2 FQNEAQ (reference sequence).

The CDR3 region is CASSDRWEFSTGELFF. CDR3 nucleotide sequence: TGTGCCAGCAGTGATCGTTGGGAGTTTAGCACCGGGGAGCTGTTTTTT. This chain connects TRBV2 to TRBJ2-2; tentatively, D is TRBD2 (5 bases). The CDR3 runs to 16 residues. Per germline, CDR1 SNHLY and CDR2 FYNNEI. The germline V and J ends were trimmed by 3 bases and 4 bases, with 15 bases remaining between them.

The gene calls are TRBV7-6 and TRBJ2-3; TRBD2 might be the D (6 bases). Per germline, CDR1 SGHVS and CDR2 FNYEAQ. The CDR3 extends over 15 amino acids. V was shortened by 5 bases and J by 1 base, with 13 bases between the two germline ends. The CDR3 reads CASSLRWGGTDTQYF. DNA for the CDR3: TGTGCCAGCAGCCTTCGATGGGGGGGCACAGATACGCAGTATTTT.

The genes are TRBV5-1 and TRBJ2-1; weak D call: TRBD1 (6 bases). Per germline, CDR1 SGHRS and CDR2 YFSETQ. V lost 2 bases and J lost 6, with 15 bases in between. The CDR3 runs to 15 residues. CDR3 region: CASSFPGTSFNEQFF. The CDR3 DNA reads TGCGCCAGCAGCTTTCCCGGGACATCTTTCAATGAGCAGTTCTTC.

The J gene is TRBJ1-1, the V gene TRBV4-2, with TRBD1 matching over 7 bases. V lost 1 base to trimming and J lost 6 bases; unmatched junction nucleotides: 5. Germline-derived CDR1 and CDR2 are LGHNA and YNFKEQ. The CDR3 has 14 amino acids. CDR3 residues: CASSQGITGAEAFF. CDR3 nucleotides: TGTGCCAGCAGCCAAGGGATCACAGGGGCTGAAGCTTTCTTT.